This TCR beta chain stems from a study of blood T cell repertoires in COVID-19. Study in general: Spain, Italy and the United States supplied samples that represented acute and convalescent COVID-19. Sources were T cells, B-cell-depleted T cells, or PBMCs; the material itself was cDNA or gDNA.

In the original analysis: Amplifying reference gene primers gave estimates of nucleated cell counts. Here immunoSEQ multiplex PCR was the method, and the copy in TCRdb shows in-frame clones only, minus some. D and trimming were read from the DNA, whereas the V and J calls and clone size are those reported in that table. This repertoire shows about 190,000 clones, around 86% found once; its top ten account for approximately 7%. Germline-derived CDR1 and CDR2 are SGHRS and YFSETQ. The length of the CDR3 is 17 residues. Trimming cost V 0 bases and J 6 bases; bases outside gene matches: 8. This clonotype was obtained from a middle-aged man with acute or convalescent COVID-19. The rearrangement uses TRBV5-1 and TRBJ2-1, with 11 bases lining up with TRBD2. Sample: peripheral blood. Written as DNA, the CDR3 is TGCGCCAGCAGCTTGGTGCCGGGACTAGCGGTACCCAATGAGCAGTTCTTC. Amino acids: CASSLVPGLAVPNEQFF.